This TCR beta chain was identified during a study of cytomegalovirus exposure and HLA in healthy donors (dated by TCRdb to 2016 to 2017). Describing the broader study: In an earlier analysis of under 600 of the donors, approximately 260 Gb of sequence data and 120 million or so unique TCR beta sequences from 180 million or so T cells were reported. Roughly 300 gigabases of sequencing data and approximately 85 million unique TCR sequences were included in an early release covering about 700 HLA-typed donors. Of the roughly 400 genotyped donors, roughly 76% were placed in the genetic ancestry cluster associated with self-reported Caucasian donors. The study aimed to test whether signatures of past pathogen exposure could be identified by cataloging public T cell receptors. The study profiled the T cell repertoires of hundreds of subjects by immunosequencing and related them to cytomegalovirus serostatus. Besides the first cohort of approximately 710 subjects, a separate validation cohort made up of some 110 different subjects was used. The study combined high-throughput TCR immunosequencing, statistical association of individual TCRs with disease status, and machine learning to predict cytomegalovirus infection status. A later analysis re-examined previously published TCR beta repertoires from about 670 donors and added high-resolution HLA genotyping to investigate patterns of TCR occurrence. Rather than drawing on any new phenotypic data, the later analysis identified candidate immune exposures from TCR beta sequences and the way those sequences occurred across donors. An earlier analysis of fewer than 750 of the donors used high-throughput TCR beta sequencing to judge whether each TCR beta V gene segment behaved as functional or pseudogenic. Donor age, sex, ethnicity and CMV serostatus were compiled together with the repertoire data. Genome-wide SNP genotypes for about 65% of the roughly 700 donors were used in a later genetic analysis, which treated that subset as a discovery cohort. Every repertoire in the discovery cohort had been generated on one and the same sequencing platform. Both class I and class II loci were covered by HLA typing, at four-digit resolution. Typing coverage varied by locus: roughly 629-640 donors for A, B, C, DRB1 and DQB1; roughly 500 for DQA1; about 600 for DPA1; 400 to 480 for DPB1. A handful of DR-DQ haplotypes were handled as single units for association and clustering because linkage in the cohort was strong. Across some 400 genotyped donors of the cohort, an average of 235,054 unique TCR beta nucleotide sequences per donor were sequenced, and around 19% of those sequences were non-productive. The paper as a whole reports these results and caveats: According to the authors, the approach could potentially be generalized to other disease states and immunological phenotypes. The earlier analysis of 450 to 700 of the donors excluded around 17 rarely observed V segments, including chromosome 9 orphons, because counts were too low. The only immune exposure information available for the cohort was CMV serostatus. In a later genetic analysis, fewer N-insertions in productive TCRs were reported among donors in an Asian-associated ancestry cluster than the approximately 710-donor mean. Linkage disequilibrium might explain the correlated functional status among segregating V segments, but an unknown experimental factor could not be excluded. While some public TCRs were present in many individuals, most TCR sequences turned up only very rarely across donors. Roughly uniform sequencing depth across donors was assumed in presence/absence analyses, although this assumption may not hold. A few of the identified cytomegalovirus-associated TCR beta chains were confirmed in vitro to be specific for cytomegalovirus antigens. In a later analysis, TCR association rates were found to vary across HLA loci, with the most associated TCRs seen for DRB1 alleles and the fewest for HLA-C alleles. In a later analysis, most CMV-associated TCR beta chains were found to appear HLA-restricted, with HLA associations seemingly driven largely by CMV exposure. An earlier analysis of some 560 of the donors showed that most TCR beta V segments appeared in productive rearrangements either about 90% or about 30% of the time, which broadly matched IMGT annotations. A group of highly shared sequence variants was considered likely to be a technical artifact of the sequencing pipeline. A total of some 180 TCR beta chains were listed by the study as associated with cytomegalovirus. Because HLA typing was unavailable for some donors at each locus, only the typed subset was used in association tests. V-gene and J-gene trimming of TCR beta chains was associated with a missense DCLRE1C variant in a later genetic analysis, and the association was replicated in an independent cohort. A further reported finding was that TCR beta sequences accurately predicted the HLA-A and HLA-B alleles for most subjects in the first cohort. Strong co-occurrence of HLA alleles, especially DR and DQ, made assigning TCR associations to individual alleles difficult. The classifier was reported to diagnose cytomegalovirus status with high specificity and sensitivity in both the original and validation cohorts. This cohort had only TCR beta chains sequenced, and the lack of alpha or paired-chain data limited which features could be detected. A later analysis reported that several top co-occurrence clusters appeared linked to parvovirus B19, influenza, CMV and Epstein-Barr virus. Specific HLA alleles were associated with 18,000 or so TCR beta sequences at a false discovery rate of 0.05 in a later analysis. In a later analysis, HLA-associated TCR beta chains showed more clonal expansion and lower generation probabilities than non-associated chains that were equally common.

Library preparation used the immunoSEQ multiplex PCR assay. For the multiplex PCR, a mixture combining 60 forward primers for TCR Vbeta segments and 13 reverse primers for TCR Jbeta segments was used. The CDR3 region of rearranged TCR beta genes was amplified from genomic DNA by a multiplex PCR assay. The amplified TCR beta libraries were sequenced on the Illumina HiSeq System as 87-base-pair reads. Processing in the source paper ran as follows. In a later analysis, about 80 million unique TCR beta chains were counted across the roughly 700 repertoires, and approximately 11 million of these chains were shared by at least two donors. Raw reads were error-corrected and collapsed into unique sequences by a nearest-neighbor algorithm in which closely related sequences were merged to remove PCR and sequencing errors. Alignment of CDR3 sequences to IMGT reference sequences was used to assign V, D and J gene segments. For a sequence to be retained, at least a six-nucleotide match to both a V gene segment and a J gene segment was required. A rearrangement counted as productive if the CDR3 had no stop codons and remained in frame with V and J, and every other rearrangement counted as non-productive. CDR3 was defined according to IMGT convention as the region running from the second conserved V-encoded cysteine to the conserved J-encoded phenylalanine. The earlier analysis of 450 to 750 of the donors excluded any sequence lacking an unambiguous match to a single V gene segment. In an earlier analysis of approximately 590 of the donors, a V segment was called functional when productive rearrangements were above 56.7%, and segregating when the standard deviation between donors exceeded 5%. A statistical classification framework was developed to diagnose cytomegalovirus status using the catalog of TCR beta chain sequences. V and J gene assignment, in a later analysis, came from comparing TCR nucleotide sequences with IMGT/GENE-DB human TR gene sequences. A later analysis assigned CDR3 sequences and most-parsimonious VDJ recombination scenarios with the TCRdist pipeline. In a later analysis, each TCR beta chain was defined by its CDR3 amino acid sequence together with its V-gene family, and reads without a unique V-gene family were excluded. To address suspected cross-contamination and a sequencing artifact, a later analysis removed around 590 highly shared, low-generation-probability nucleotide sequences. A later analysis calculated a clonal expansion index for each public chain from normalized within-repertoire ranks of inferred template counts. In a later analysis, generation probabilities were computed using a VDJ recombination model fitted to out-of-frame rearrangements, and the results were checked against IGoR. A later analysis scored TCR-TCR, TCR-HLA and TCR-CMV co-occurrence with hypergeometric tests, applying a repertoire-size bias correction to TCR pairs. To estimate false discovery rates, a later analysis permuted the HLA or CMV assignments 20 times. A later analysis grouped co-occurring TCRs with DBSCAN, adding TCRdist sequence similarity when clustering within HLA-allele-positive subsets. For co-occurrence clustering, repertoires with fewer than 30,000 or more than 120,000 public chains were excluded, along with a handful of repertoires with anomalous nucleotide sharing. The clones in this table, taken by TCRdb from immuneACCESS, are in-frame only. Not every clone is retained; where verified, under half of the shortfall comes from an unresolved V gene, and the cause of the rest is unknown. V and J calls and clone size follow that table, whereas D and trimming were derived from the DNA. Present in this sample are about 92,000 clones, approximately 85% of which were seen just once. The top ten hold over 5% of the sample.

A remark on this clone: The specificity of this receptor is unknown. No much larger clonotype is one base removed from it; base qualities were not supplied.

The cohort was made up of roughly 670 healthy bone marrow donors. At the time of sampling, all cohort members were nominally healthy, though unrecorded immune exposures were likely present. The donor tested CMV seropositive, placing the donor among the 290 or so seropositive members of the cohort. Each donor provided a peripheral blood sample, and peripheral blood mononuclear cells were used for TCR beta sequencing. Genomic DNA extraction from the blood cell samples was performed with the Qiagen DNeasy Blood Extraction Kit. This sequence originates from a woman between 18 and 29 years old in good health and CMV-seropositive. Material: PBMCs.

The CDR3 reads as follows: CASTTGTGGKGYTF. The sequence in DNA is TGTGCCAGCACGACCGGGACAGGGGGCAAGGGCTACACCTTC. The chain is made from TRBV21-1 and TRBJ1-2; TRBD1, the D gene given by the table, was not confirmed from the DNA. TRBV21-1 corresponds to a pseudogene. There are 14 amino acids in the CDR3, from cysteine to phenylalanine inclusive. Of all the DNA, just the CDR3 is kept, 42 bases in frame from base 1.